Listed here are 24 T cell receptor beta chains from one sample, sequenced in a study of T cells in Graves' hyperthyroidism and ophthalmopathy. RNA transcripts provided the source from which TCR beta CDR3 regions were amplified. The study used the HTBI primer set for a first-round RT-PCR of the TCR CDR3. TCRdb redid the calling of the multiplex PCR reads with MiXCR, one entry per CDR3 protein. The data contain under 400,000 distinct CDR3 sequences, roughly 23% of them singletons. The specimen sequenced was blood. These receptor sequences come from a woman aged 45-60 years with Graves' hyperthyroidism.

This clonotype has at least ten counts. The chain links TRBV11-2 to TRBJ1-6; 10 bases are shared with TRBD1. The junction had 12 bases not matched to a gene; V was cut back by 5 bases and J by 11 bases. The CDR3 is made up of 16 amino acids. Germline V CDR1 and CDR2: SGHAT, FQNNGV. CDR3 in amino acids: CASSVIRQGAKAPLHF. CDR3 coding DNA: TGTGCCAGCAGCGTAATCCGACAGGGGGCGAAGGCACCCCTCCACTTT. The full variable domain, rest sourced from reference TRBV11-2 and TRBJ1-6, is EAGVAQSPRYKIIEKRQSVAFWCNPISGHATLYWYQQILGQGPKLLIQFQNNGVVDDSQLPKDRFSAERLKGVDSTLKIQPAKLEDSAVYLCASSVIRQGAKAPLHFGNGTRLTVT.

This clonotype was detected many times. The V call is TRBV5-1, the J call TRBJ1-3; the D gene is possibly TRBD1 (6 bases). V was shortened by 4 bases and J by 0 bases, with 11 bases between the two germline ends. The CDR3 runs 15 residues. Germline lookup yields CDR1 SGHRS and CDR2 YFSETQ. The CDR3 here is CASSPGHNSGNTIYF. The CDR3, as DNA: TGCGCCAGCAGCCCGGGACACAACTCTGGAAACACCATATATTTT. Using reference TRBV5-1 and TRBJ1-3 for the parts outside the CDR3, the full variable domain is KAGVTQTPRYLIKTRGQQVTLSCSPISGHRSVSWYQQTPGQGLQFLFEYFSETQRNKGNFPGRFSGRQFSNSRSEMNVSTLELGDSALYLCASSPGHNSGNTIYFGEGSWLTVV.

Ten or more counts support this clonotype. V and J are TRBV5-1 and TRBJ1-1, with D perhaps matching TRBD1 (6 bases). CDR1 and CDR2 from the germline V gene are SGHRS and YFSETQ. The CDR3 has 13 residues. Trimming removed 4 bases from V and 5 bases from J, with 12 bases in between. CDR3 in amino acids: CASSQGTVTEAFF. CDR3 coding DNA: TGCGCCAGCAGCCAGGGGACGGTTACTGAAGCTTTCTTT.

J is TRBJ2-1 and V is TRBV20-1, with 8 positions matching TRBD2. CDR1 is DFQATT, CDR2 SNEGSKA, per germline (reference sequence). Unmatched junction bases numbered 0, after V lost 1 base and J lost 1 base. There are 14 residues in the CDR3. CDR3 amino acids: CSARAGGSYNEQFF. Here the CDR3 DNA reads TGCAGTGCTAGAGCGGGGGGGTCCTACAATGAGCAGTTCTTC.

This clonotype was picked up many times. J is TRBJ2-1 and V is TRBV7-9; tentative D call: TRBD1 (6 bases). The CDR3 spans 12 residues. V was cut by 5 bases and J by 5 bases, with 7 bases left in between. Germline CDR1 and CDR2: SEHNR and FQNEAQ (reference sequence). CDR3 nucleotide sequence: TGTGCCAGCAGCCGACAGGACAATGAGCAGTTCTTC. Residues: CASSRQDNEQFF. The whole variable domain, remainder taken from reference TRBV7-9 and TRBJ2-1, is DTGVSQNPRHKITKRGQNVTFRCDPISEHNRLYWYRQTLGQGPEFLTYFQNEAQLEKSRLLSDRFSAERPKGSFSTLEIQRTEQGDSAMYLCASSRQDNEQFFGPGTRLTVL.

This clonotype was detected many times. As DNA, the CDR3 is TGTGCCAGCAGTGGAGGGACGGCGAACTATGGCTACACCTTC. Translated: CASSGGTANYGYTF. The V call is TRBV12-3 or TRBV12-4, the J call TRBJ1-2, with D maybe TRBD1 (5 bases). There are 14 residues in the CDR3. V gave up 5 bases and J gave up 2 bases, with 12 bases separating them.

The J gene is TRBJ2-1, the V gene TRBV24-1; tentative D call: TRBD1 (5 bases). The germline V and J ends were trimmed by 1 base and 5 bases, with 8 bases remaining between them. The germline gives CDR1 KGHDR, CDR2 SFDVKD. The CDR3 is 14 residues long. The CDR3 spells CATSDFLGDNEQFF. For the CDR3, the DNA is TGTGCCACCAGTGATTTCTTAGGGGACAATGAGCAGTTCTTC.

The J gene is TRBJ1-2, the V gene TRBV19; no clear D. The CDR3 has 14 residues. V was pared by 4 bases and J by 0 bases, with 9 bases between. Germline CDR1 and CDR2: LNHDA and SQIVND (reference sequence). The CDR3 sequence is CASSRASANYGYTF. The CDR3 coding sequence is TGTGCCAGTAGTAGGGCCTCAGCTAACTATGGCTACACCTTC.

This clonotype was counted between two and nine times. The gene calls are TRBV6-1 and TRBJ1-5, with 7 nucleotides matching TRBD1. Germline-derived CDR1 and CDR2 are MNHNS and SASEGT. Trimming took 5 bases from V and 3 from J; bases not matched to a gene: 13. This CDR3 comprises 17 residues. This CDR3 reads CASSKGQILTLNQPQHF. As DNA, the CDR3 is TGTGCCAGCAGTAAGGGACAGATCCTTACCCTCAATCAGCCCCAGCATTTT.

Ten or more counts support this clonotype. V gene TRBV6-5 combines with J gene TRBJ1-1; possibly TRBD1 for D (5 bases). Germline V gene data show CDR1 as MNHEY and CDR2 as SVGAGI. This CDR3 has 13 residues. Trimming shortened V by 2 bases and J by 4 bases, and 8 bases separated the two germline ends. The CDR3 region has the DNA TGTGCCAGCAGTTACGGGGGAGGCACTGAAGCTTTCTTT. Its protein product is CASSYGGGTEAFF.

This clonotype was counted at least ten times. This chain joins TRBV20-1 and TRBJ2-3; D is tentatively TRBD1 or TRBD2 (5 bases each). Germline CDR1 is DFQATT and CDR2 is SNEGSKA (reference sequence). The CDR3 is 16 residues long. V was pared by 4 bases and J by 3 bases, with 20 bases between. The CDR3 DNA follows: TGCAGTGCTAAGGTGGCGGGTGCAGGGCTTACAGATACGCAGTATTTT. Translation gives CSAKVAGAGLTDTQYF.

This clonotype was counted ten times or more. The gene calls are TRBV20-1 and TRBJ1-1, with D unclear. The CDR3 loop spans 12 amino acids. The V gene lost 2 bases and the J gene lost 6 bases, with 10 bases spanning the gap. The germline V gene has CDR1 DFQATT and CDR2 SNEGSKA (reference sequence). This chain's CDR3 is CSARRRMAEAFF. The CDR3 bases are TGCAGTGCTAGACGGCGGATGGCTGAAGCTTTCTTT.

The chain joins TRBV5-1 to TRBJ2-6, with no clear D. CDR3 length equals 16 residues. Germline values: CDR1 SGHRS, CDR2 YFSETQ. The V end was cut by 0 bases, the J end by 3 bases, with 10 bases between. In nucleotides, the CDR3 is TGCGCCAGCAGCTTGGTGGGTGCCATTGGGGCCAACGTCCTGACTTTC. It translates to CASSLVGAIGANVLTF. Supplemented by reference TRBV5-1 and TRBJ2-6, the full variable domain reads KAGVTQTPRYLIKTRGQQVTLSCSPISGHRSVSWYQQTPGQGLQFLFEYFSETQRNKGNFPGRFSGRQFSNSRSEMNVSTLELGDSALYLCASSLVGAIGANVLTFGAGSRLTVL.

This clonotype came up a few times. CDR3 coding DNA: TGCGCCAGCAGCTTAACCCTTAATGAGCAGTTCTTC. This sequence encodes CASSLTLNEQFF. The rearrangement uses TRBV5-1 and TRBJ2-1; D call uncertain. The V gene's germline CDR1 is SGHRS and CDR2 YFSETQ. Trimming removed 2 bases from V and 7 bases from J, with 7 bases in between. The CDR3 is 12 amino acids.

CDR3 loop: CASNLRHGEVTSGANVLTF. Here the CDR3 DNA reads TGTGCCAGCAACCTACGACATGGGGAGGTGACCTCTGGGGCCAACGTCCTGACTTTC. V and J are TRBV7-9 and TRBJ2-6; a possible D gene is TRBD2 (6 bases). Trimming pared 7 bases from V and 0 bases from J, leaving 22 bases between. Per germline, CDR1 SEHNR and CDR2 FQNEAQ (reference sequence). This CDR3 region has 19 residues. Filled out from reference TRBV7-9 and TRBJ2-6, the complete variable domain reads DTGVSQNPRHKITKRGQNVTFRCDPISEHNRLYWYRQTLGQGPEFLTYFQNEAQLEKSRLLSDRFSAERPKGSFSTLEIQRTEQGDSAMYLCASNLRHGEVTSGANVLTFGAGSRLTVL.

V usage is TRBV2 and J usage is TRBJ1-5; 10 bases fit TRBD1. V trimming: 6 bases; J trimming: 0 bases; junction bases outside the gene matches: 11. From germline, CDR1 is SNHLY and CDR2 FYNNEI. This CDR3 contains 18 residues. CDR3 DNA sequence: TGTGCCAGCAGCGGCGGACAGGGGGGGCCTTATAGCAATCAGCCCCAGCATTTT. Translation: CASSGGQGGPYSNQPQHF.

This clonotype was picked up many times. The chain couples TRBV20-1 to TRBJ2-3; weak D call: TRBD1 (6 bases). The CDR3 runs 15 residues. Germline V gene sequence: CDR1 DFQATT, CDR2 SNEGSKA (reference sequence). Between the trimmed V and J ends, which lost 6 bases and 1 base, there was a span of 17 bases. CDR3 DNA: TGCAGTGCACTAAACCCACAGGGAGGCACAGATACGCAGTATTTT. Protein product: CSALNPQGGTDTQYF.

This clonotype was detected a few times. This chain connects TRBV19 to TRBJ1-2; 8 positions match TRBD1. Germline V gene sequence: CDR1 LNHDA, CDR2 SQIVND (reference sequence). The length of the CDR3 is 15 residues. V dropped 7 bases and J dropped 2; count of bases not matched to a gene: 9. The CDR3 sequence is CASTLQGAPNYGYTF. CDR3 DNA sequence: TGTGCCAGTACCCTCCAGGGGGCGCCGAACTATGGCTACACCTTC.

This clonotype has at least ten counts. The CDR3 protein is CASWSAPTNEKLFF. In nucleotides, the CDR3 is TGTGCCAGCTGGTCGGCCCCAACTAATGAAAAACTGTTTTTT. The chain couples TRBV18 to TRBJ1-4, with unresolved D. The germline CDR1 and CDR2 sequences are KGHSH and LQKENI. CDR3 length: 14 residues. The V end lost 7 bases, the J end lost 0 bases, and 9 bases lay between the germline ends. The variable domain in full, with the rest retrieved from reference TRBV18 and TRBJ1-4, is NAGVMQNPRHLVRRRGQEARLRCSPMKGHSHVYWYRQLPEEGLKFMVYLQKENIIDESGMPKERFSAEFPKEGPSILRIQQVVRGDSAAYFCASWSAPTNEKLFFGSGTQLSVL.

This clonotype has a handful of counts. This sequence joins TRBV10-3 and TRBJ2-3; TRBD2 agrees at 7 bases. CDR3 length: 13 amino acids. Unmatched junction bases numbered 7, after V lost 10 bases and J lost 3 bases. CDR1 is ENHRY and CDR2 is SYGVKD in the germline V gene. CDR3: CATERDGTDTQYF. The CDR3 bases are TGTGCCACGGAGCGGGACGGAACAGATACGCAGTATTTT.

This sequence joins TRBV19 and TRBJ1-1; 8 positions match TRBD1. Germline-derived CDR1 and CDR2 are LNHDA and SQIVND (reference sequence). The CDR3 spans 15 residues. With 3 bases clipped from V and 8 bases from J, the junction kept 11 bases outside the gene matches. For the CDR3, the DNA is TGTGCCAGTAGTATCCAGGGGGCGAGGTCCTGGGAAGCTTTCTTT. Encoded protein: CASSIQGARSWEAFF.

This clonotype was detected a few times. The V gene is TRBV19, the J gene TRBJ1-1; D remains ambiguous. The CDR3 is 12 amino acids. Trimming removed 6 bases at V and 9 bases at J, with 14 bases between. The germline V gene encodes CDR1 LNHDA and CDR2 SQIVND (reference sequence). The DNA for the CDR3 is TGTGCCAGTAGGGGTCGAGGCCAGAAAGCTTTCTTT. It yields the protein CASRGRGQKAFF.

This chain connects TRBV29-1 to TRBJ2-6, with TRBD1 matching 11 bases. V shed 3 bases and J 1 base; nucleotides not matched to a gene: 2. The germline V gene has CDR1 SQVTM and CDR2 ANQGSEA. This CDR3 comprises 16 residues. DNA of the CDR3: TGCAGCGTTGAGGGGACAGGGGGATCTGGGGCCAACGTCCTGACTTTC. It codes for CSVEGTGGSGANVLTF.

This clonotype was seen at least ten times. The genes are TRBV18 and TRBJ2-7; 8 nucleotides match TRBD2. Trimming cost V 2 bases and J 4 bases; bases outside gene matches: 10. Germline CDR1 and CDR2: KGHSH and LQKENI. The CDR3 has 16 residues. This CDR3 is CASSPSPGGTRYEQYF. CDR3 nucleotides: TGTGCCAGCTCACCAAGTCCCGGAGGGACTAGGTACGAGCAGTACTTC.